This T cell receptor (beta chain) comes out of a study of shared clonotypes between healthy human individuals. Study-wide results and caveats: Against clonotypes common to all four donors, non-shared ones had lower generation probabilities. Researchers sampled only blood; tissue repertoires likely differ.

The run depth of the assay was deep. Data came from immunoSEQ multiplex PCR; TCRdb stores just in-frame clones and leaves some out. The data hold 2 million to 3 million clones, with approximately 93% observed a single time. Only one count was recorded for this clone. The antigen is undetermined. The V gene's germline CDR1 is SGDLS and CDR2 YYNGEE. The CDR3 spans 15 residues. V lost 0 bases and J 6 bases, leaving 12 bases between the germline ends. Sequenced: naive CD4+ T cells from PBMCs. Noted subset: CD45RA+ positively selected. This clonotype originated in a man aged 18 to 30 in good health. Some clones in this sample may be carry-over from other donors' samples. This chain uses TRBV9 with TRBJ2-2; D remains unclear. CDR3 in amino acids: CASSVAPTEAGELFF. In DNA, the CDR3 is TGTGCCAGCAGCGTAGCTCCCACTGAGGCCGGGGAGCTGTTTTTT.